Following are 6 T cell receptor beta chains from one sample sequenced in a study of blood T cells in healthy people across ages (dated by TCRdb to about 2015). To prepare the library, 5' RACE was applied. TCRdb shows the sequencer as Illumina HiSeq 2500. The second PCR ran for about 6 to 12 cycles and used a J-beta primer mix along with a sample-barcoded 5' primer. Through fastp at Q25 and MiXCR, TCRdb rebuilt clones from the public reads, retaining in-frame beta chains. Under each unique CDR3 protein, matching rows form one entry showing the most common genes and DNA. The sample has 1 million or so distinct CDR3 sequences on record, under 55% of them singletons. The top ten hold about 20% of the sample. Material: blood. These receptors all come from a woman in her fifties or sixties in good health.

This clonotype turned up a few times. This sequence joins TRBV24-1 and TRBJ1-2, with TRBD1 matching over 10 bases. V was pared by 7 bases and J by 4 bases, with 11 bases of the junction left unmatched. Germline V CDR1 and CDR2: KGHDR, SFDVKD. This CDR3 region has 16 residues. The CDR3 is CATSGAEGQGIYGYTF. CDR3 nucleotide sequence: TGTGCCACCAGCGGGGCCGAGGGACAGGGGATCTATGGCTACACCTTC.

Details on this clonotype: The missing conserved phenylalanine or tryptophan at the end of this CDR3 makes a read error likely. The chain couples TRBV9 to TRBJ2-1, with 11 bases identical to TRBD1. Germline V lookup: CDR1 SGDLS, CDR2 YYNGEE. Germline trimming cut 2 bases from V and 4 bases from J; bases unmatched to any gene: 5. There are 16 residues in the CDR3. The CDR3: CASSVADRGLYNEQFL. The CDR3 DNA reads TGTGCCAGCAGCGTGGCGGACAGGGGGCTTTACAATGAGCAGTTCTTA.

This clonotype was observed a few times. CDR3 bases: TGCGCCAGCAGTCGGGACAGGGTGAGTTCCTACGAGCAGTACTTC. Protein: CASSRDRVSSYEQYF. The chain has TRBV5-1 and TRBJ2-7; 9 nucleotides line up with TRBD1. The V and J ends lost 5 bases and 1 base, in that order; junction bases with no gene match: 7. This CDR3 is 15 amino acids long. Germline-derived CDR1 and CDR2 are SGHRS and YFSETQ.

The chain employs TRBV24-1 and TRBJ2-3; the match to TRBD1 covers 11 bases. Germline CDR1 reads KGHDR; CDR2 reads SFDVKD. The CDR3 runs to 15 residues. Trimming took 3 bases from V and 9 from J; bases not matched to a gene: 7. CDR3 DNA sequence: TGTGCCACCAGTGATGCGCGGACAGGGGGCAACACGCAGTATTTT. This codes for CATSDARTGGNTQYF.

The chain employs TRBV3-1 and TRBJ2-7, with a possible D match to TRBD2 (5 bases). The germline CDR1 and CDR2 sequences are LGHDT and YNNKEL (reference sequence). The CDR3 runs to 14 residues. V lost 2 bases, J lost 0 bases, and 8 bases lay in between. The CDR3 protein is CASSQLGSSYEQYF. CDR3 DNA sequence: TGTGCCAGCAGCCAATTGGGGAGCTCCTACGAGCAGTACTTC.

The DNA of the CDR3 is TGTGCCAGCAGCAACGGGGTAGATCTGCCCCAGCATTTT. It translates to CASSNGVDLPQHF. The rearrangement joins TRBV11-2 to TRBJ1-5; D is undetermined. The ends were cut back, 5 bases at V and 9 bases at J, with 14 bases in the middle. Germline V lookup: CDR1 SGHAT, CDR2 FQNNGV. This CDR3 comprises 13 residues. The full variable domain, rest sourced from reference TRBV11-2 and TRBJ1-5, is EAGVAQSPRYKIIEKRQSVAFWCNPISGHATLYWYQQILGQGPKLLIQFQNNGVVDDSQLPKDRFSAERLKGVDSTLKIQPAKLEDSAVYLCASSNGVDLPQHFGDGTRLSIL.